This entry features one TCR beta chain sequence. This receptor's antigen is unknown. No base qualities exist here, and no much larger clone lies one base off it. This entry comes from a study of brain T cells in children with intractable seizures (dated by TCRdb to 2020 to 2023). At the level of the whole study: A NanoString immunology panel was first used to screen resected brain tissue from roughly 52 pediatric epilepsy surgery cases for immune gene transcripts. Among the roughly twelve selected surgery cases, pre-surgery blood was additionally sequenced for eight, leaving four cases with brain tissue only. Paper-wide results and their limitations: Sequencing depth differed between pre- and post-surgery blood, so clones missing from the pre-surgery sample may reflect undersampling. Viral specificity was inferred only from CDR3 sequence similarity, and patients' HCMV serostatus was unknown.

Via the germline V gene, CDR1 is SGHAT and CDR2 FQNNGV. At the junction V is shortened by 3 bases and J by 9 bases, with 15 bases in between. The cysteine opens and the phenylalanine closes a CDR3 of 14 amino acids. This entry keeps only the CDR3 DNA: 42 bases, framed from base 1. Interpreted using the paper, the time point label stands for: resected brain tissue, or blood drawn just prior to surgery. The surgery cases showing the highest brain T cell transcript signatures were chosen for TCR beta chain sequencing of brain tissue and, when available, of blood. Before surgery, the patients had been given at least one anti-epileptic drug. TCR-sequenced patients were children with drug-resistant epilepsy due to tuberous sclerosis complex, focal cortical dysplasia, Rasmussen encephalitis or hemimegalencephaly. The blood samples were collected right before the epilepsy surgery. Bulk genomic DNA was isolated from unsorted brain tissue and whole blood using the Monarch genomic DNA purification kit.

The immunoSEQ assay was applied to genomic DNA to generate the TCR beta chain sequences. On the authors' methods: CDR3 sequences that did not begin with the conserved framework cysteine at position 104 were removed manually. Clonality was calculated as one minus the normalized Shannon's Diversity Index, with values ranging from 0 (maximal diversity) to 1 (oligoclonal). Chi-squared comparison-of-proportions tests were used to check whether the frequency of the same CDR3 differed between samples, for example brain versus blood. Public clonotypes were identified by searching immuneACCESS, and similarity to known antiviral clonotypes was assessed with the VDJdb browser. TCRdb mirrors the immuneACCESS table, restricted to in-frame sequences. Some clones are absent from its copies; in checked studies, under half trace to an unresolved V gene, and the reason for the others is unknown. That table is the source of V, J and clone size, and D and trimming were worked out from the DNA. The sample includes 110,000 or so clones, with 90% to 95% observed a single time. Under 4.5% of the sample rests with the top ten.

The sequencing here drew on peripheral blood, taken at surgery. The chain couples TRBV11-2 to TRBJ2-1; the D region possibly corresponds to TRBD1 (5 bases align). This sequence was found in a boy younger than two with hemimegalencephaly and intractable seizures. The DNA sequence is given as TGTGCCAGCAGCTTCGCTCAGGGATCGGGTGAGCAGTTCTTC. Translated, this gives CASSFAQGSGEQFF. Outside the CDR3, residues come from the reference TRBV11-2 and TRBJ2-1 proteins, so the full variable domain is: EAGVAQSPRYKIIEKRQSVAFWCNPISGHATLYWYQQILGQGPKLLIQFQNNGVVDDSQLPKDRFSAERLKGVDSTLKIQPAKLEDSAVYLCASSFAQGSGEQFFGPGTRLTVL.